The clone carrying this T cell receptor beta chain was seen a handful of times. This sample is drawn from a study of OX40 agonist ivuxolimab in advanced cancers. The table came from immunoSEQ multiplex PCR; TCRdb's copy has only in-frame clones and leaves some out. The table shows roughly 70,000 clones, with approximately 85% occurring only once. The germline V gene encodes CDR1 SGHVS and CDR2 FNYEAQ. The CDR3 runs 14 residues. V dropped 5 bases and J dropped 7 bases, with 12 bases sitting between them. Material: CD4+ or CD8+ T cells sorted from blood, obtained in a trial of the OX40 agonist ivuxolimab. The sequence came from an adult with an advanced solid tumor such as melanoma, head and neck, liver or kidney cancer. The chain combines TRBV7-6 with TRBJ1-6; D might be TRBD1 (5 bases). CDR3 protein: CASSKTEPNSPLHF. CDR3 nucleotide sequence: TGTGCCAGCAGCAAGACAGAGCCGAATTCACCCCTCCACTTT.